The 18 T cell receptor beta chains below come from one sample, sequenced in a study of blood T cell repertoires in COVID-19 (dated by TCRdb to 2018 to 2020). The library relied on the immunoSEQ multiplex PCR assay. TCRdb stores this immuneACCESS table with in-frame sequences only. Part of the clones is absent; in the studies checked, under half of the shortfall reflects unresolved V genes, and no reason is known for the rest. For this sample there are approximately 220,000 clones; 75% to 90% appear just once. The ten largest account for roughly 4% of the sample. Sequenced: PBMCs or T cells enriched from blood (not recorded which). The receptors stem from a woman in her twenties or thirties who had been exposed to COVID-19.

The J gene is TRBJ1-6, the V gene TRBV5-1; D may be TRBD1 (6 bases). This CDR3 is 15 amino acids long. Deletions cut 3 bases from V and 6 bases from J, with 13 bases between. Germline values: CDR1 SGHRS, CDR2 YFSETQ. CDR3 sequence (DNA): TGCGCCAGCAGCTCCCGGACAGAAGCTAATTCACCCCTCCACTTT. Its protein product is CASSSRTEANSPLHF.

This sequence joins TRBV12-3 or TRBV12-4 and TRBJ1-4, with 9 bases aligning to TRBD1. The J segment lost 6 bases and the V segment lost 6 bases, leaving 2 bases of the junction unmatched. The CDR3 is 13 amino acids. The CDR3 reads CASRGQGYEKLFF. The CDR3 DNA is TGTGCCAGCAGGGGACAGGGTTATGAAAAACTGTTTTTT.

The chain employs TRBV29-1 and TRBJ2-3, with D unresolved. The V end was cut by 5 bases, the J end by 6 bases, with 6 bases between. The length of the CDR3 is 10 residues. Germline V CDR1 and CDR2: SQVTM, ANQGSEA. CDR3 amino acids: CSVFRDTQYF. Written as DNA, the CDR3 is TGCAGCGTTTTCAGGGATACGCAGTATTTT.

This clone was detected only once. CDR3 protein: CAWSARGNGYTF. DNA for the CDR3: TGTGCCTGGAGTGCGCGGGGGAATGGCTACACCTTC. The chain recombines TRBV30 with TRBJ1-2; the D gene is possibly TRBD1 (5 bases). The V and J ends lost 1 base and 6 bases respectively, with 9 bases between them. Germline CDR1 is GTSNPN and CDR2 is SVGIG (reference sequence). There are 12 residues in the CDR3.

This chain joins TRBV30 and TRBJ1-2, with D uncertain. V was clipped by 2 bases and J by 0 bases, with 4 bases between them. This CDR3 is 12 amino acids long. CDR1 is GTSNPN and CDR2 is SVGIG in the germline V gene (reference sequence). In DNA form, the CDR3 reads TGTGCCTGGAGTAGAGCTAACTATGGCTACACCTTC. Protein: CAWSRANYGYTF. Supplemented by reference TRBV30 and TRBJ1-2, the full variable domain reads SQTIHQWPATLVQPVGSPLSLECTVEGTSNPNLYWYRQAAGRGLQLLFYSVGIGQISSEVPQNLSASRPQDRQFILSSKKLLLSDSGFYLCAWSRANYGYTFGSGTRLTVV.

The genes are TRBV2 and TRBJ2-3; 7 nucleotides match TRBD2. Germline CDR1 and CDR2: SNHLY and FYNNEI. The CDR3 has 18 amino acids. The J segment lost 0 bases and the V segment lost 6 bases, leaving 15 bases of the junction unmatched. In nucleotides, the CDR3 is TGTGCCAGCAGACGTAGTAGCGGGCCCGATACTAGCACAGATACGCAGTATTTT. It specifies CASRRSSGPDTSTDTQYF.

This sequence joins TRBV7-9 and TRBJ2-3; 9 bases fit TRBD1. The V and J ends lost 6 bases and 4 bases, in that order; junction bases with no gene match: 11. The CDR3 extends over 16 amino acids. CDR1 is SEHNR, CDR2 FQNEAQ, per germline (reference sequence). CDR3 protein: CASSRLRDRDPDTQYF. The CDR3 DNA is TGTGCCAGCAGTCGCCTCCGGGACAGGGATCCAGATACGCAGTATTTT.

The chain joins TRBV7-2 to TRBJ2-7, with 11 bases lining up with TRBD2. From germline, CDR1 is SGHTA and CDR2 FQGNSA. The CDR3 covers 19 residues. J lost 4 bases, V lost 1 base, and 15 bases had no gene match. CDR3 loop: CASSLGWASGGLTGYEQYF. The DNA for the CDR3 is TGTGCCAGCAGCTTAGGGTGGGCTAGCGGGGGGCTGACCGGGTACGAGCAGTACTTC. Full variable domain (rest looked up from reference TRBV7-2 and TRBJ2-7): GAGVSQSPSNKVTEKGKDVELRCDPISGHTALYWYRQSLGQGLEFLIYFQGNSAPDKSGLPSDRFSAERTGGSVSTLTIQRTQQEDSAVYLCASSLGWASGGLTGYEQYFGPGTRLTVT.

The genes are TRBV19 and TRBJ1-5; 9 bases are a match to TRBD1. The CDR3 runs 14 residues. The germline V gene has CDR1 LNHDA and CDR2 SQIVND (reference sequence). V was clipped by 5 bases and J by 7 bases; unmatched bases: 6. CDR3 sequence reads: CASSDTGGEQPQHF. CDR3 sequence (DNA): TGTGCCAGTAGTGACACAGGGGGCGAGCAGCCCCAGCATTTT.

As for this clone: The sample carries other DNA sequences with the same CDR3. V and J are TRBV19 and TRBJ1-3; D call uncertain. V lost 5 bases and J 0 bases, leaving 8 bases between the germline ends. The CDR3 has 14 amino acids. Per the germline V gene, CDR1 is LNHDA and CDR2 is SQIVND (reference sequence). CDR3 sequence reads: CASSLRGSGNTIYF. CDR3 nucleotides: TGTGCCAGTAGTTTGAGAGGCTCTGGAAACACCATATATTTT.

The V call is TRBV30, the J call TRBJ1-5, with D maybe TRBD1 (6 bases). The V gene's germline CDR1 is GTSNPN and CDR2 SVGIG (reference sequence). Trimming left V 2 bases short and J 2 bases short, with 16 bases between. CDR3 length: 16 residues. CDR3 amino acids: CAWSFSGAVGNQPQHF. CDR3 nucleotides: TGTGCCTGGAGTTTCTCAGGGGCAGTGGGCAATCAGCCCCAGCATTTT.

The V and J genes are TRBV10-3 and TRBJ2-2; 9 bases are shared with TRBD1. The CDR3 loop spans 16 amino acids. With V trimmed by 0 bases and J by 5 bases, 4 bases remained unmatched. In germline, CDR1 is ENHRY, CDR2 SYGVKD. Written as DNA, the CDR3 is TGTGCCATCAGTGAGTCTGCGACAGGGGGAACCGGGGAGCTGTTTTTT. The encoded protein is CAISESATGGTGELFF.

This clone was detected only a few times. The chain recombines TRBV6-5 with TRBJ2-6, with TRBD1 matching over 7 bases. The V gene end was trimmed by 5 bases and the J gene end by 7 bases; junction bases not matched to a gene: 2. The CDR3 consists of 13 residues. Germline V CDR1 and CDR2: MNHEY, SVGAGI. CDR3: CASSRQGANVLTF. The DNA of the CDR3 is TGTGCCAGCAGTCGACAGGGCGCCAACGTCCTGACTTTC.

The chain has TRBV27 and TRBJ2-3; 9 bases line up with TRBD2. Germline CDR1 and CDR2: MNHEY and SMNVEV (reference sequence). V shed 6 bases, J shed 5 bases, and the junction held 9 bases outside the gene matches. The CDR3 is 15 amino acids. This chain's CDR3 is CASRIAGGQGDTQYF. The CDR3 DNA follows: TGTGCCAGCAGGATCGCGGGGGGGCAGGGAGATACGCAGTATTTT.

For the CDR3, the DNA is TGTGCCAGTAGTGGGACAGAGGCGTCGGGTGGCTACACCTTC. Its protein product is CASSGTEASGGYTF. V usage is TRBV19 and J usage is TRBJ1-2; 7 bases map to TRBD1. CDR1 and CDR2 from the germline V gene are LNHDA and SQIVND (reference sequence). This CDR3 comprises 14 residues. Trimming took 5 bases from V and 7 from J; bases not matched to a gene: 10.

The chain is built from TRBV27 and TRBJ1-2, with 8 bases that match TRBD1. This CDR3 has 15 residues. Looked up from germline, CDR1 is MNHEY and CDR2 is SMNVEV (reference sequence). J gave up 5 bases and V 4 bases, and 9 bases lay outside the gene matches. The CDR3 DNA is TGTGCCAGCAGTTCGGCAGGGGGCCGTAGGTATGGCTACACCTTC. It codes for CASSSAGGRRYGYTF.

This CDR3 is CSVGRTGWNTEAFF. The CDR3 nucleotides read TGCAGCGTTGGTAGGACAGGATGGAACACTGAAGCTTTCTTT. V is TRBV29-1 and J is TRBJ1-1, with 7 bases identical to TRBD1. The V gene's germline CDR1 is SQVTM and CDR2 ANQGSEA. The CDR3 runs to 14 residues. The ends lost 4 bases at V and 1 base at J; junction bases unmatched: 6.

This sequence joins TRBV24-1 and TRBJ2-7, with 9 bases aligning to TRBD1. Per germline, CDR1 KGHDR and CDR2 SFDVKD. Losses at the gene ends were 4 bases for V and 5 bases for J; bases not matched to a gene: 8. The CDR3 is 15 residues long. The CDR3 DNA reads TGTGCCACCAGTGACCCCGGGACAGGGCTCCACGAGCAGTACTTC. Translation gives CATSDPGTGLHEQYF.